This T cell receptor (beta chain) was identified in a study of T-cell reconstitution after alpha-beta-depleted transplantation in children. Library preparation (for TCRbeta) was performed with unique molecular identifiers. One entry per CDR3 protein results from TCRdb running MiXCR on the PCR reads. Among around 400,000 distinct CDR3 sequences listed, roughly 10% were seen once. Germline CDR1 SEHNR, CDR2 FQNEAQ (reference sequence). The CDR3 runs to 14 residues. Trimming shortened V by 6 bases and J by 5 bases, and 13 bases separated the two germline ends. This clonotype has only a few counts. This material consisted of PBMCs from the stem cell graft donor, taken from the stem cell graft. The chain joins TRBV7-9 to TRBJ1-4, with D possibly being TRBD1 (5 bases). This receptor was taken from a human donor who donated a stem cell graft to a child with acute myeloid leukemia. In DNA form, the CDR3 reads TGTGCCAGCAGGGGACGGGGAGAGAATGAAAAACTGTTTTTT. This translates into CASRGRGENEKLFF.